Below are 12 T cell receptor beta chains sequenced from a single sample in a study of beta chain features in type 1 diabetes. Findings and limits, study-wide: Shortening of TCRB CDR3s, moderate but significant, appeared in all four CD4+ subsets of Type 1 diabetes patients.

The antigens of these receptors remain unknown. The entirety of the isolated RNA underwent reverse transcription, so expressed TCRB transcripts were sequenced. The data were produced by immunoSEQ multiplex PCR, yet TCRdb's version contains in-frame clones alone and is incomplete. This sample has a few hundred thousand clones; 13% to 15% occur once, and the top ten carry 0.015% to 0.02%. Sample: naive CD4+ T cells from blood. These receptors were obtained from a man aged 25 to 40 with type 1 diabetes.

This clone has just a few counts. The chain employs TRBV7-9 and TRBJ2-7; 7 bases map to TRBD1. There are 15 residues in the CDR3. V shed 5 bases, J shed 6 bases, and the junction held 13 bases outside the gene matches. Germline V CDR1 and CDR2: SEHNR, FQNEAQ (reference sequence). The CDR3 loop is CASSHTGELRIEQYF. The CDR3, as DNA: TGTGCCAGCAGCCATACAGGGGAACTTCGCATCGAGCAGTACTTC.

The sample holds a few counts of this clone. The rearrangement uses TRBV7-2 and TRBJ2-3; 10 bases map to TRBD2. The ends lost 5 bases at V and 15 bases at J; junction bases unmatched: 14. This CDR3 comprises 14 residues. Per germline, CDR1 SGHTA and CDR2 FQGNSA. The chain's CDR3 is CASSLQREGQRRYF. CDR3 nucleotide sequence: TGTGCCAGCAGCCTACAGCGGGAGGGCCAAAGAAGATATTTT.

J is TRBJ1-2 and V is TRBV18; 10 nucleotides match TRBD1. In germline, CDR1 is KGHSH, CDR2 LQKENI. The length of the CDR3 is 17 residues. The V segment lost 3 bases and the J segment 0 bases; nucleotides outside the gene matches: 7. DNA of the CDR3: TGTGCCAGCTCACCTATGACAGGGGGCCAGACTAACTATGGCTACACCTTC. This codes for CASSPMTGGQTNYGYTF.

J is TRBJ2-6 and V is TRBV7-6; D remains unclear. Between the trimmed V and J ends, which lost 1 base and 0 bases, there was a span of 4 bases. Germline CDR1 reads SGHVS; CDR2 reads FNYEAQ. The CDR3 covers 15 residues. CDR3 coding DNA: TGTGCCAGCAGCTTAGGAGACTCTGGGGCCAACGTCCTGACTTTC. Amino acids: CASSLGDSGANVLTF. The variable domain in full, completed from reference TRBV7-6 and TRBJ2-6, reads GAGVSQSPRYKVTKRGQDVALRCDPISGHVSLYWYRQALGQGPEFLTYFNYEAQQDKSGLPNDRFSAERPEGSISTLTIQRTEQRDSAMYRCASSLGDSGANVLTFGAGSRLTVL.

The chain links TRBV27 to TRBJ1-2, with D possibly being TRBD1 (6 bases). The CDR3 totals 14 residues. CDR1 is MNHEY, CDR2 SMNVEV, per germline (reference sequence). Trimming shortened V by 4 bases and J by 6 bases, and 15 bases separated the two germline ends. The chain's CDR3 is CASSSGGRGNGYTF. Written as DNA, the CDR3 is TGTGCCAGCAGTTCAGGAGGCAGGGGCAATGGCTACACCTTC.

CDR3 nucleotide sequence: TGTGCCACCCAACGGGGGGCTGTATACACTGAAGCTTTCTTT. Amino acid sequence: CATQRGAVYTEAFF. The chain combines TRBV28 with TRBJ1-1; TRBD1 might be the D (6 bases). Looked up from germline, CDR1 is MDHEN and CDR2 is SYDVKM. CDR3 size: 14 residues. Trimming took off 10 bases at V and 3 bases at J, with 18 bases between the two ends.

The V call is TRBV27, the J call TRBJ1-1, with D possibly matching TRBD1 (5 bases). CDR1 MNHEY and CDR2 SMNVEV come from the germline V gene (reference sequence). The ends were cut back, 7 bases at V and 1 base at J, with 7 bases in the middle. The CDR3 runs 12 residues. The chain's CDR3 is CASKTGNTEAFF. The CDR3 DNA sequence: TGTGCCAGCAAAACAGGGAACACTGAAGCTTTCTTT.

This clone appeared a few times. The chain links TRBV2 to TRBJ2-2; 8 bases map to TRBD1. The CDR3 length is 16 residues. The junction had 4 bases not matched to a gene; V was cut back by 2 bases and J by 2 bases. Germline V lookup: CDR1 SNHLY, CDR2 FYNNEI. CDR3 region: CASSERDRRNTGELFF. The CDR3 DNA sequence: TGTGCCAGCAGTGAAAGGGACAGGAGAAACACCGGGGAGCTGTTTTTT.

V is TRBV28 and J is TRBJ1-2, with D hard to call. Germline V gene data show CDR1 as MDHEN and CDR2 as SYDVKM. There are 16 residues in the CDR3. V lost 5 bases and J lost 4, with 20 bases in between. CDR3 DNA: TGTGCCAGCAGTCCCTTTGCAGGCGGGGTCGGCTATGGCTACACCTTC. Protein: CASSPFAGGVGYGYTF.

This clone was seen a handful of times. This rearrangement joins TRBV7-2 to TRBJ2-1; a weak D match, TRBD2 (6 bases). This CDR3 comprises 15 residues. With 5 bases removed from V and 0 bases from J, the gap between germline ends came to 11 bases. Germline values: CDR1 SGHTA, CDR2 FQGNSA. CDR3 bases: TGTGCCAGCAGCCCTAGGCGGGACTCCTACAATGAGCAGTTCTTC. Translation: CASSPRRDSYNEQFF.

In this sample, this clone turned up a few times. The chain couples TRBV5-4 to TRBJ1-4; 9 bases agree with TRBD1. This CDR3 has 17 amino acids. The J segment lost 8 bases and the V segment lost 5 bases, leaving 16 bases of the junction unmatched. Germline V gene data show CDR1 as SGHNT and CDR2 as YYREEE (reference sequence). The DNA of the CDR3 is TGTGCCAGCAGTGAGGGTGGACAGGGGCCTCGCGGGGAAAAACTGTTTTTT. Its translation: CASSEGGQGPRGEKLFF.

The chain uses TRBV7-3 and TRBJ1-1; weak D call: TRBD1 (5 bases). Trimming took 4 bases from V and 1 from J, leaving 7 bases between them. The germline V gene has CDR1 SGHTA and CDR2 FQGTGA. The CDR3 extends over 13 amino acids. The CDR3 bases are TGTGCCAGCAGCTCGGACACGAACACTGAAGCTTTCTTT. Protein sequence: CASSSDTNTEAFF.